The TCR beta chain under discussion was sequenced for a study of siplizumab effects on memory and regulatory T cells (dated by TCRdb to about 2019). Study-level background: The effect of the anti-CD2 antibody siplizumab on alloreactive T-cell subsets was examined in allogeneic mixed lymphocyte reactions constructed from human PBMCs. The paper as a whole reports these results and caveats: Among mappable alloreactive CD4+ clones, the Treg-derived fraction averaged about 75% with siplizumab versus around 25% in control reactions. Because sequences at frequencies below about 10^-5 were poorly captured, only a minor fraction of alloreactive clones could be mapped back to unstimulated subsets. Siplizumab significantly lowered the cumulative frequency of alloreactive sequences that could be traced to unstimulated CD4+ memory T cells. Unstimulated naive T cells appeared more diverse than memory T cells, and naive cells seemed to contribute substantially to the alloresponse. The suppressive function of proliferating Tregs from siplizumab cultures was not functionally confirmed. A naive or memory phenotype could not be assigned to roughly 75-96% of proliferating CD4+ or CD8+ clones.

A word on this clone: The target of this receptor is not known. The input lacks base qualities; no much larger clone sits a single base away.

Libraries were prepared through the immunoSEQ multiplex PCR assay. Each sample had around 92,000 TCR templates assayed by the deep sequencing platform. Genomic DNA extracted from sorted T cells was used for TCRbeta CDR3 sequencing. As for the original processing: The R programming language was used for clonal analysis of the TCRbeta CDR3 data. Unstimulated samples were compared with post-reaction CFSE-low samples to define alloreactive CD4+ and CD8+ clones. Regulatory or non-regulatory origin was assigned to alloreactive CD4+ clones by matching of sequences to sorted unstimulated Treg and non-Treg repertoires. TCRdb's version of the immuneACCESS table is confined to in-frame rearrangements and falls short of the full clone set. An unresolved V gene accounts for under half of the shortfall where checked; the remainder is of unknown origin. V and J calls and clone size are those listed in that table; D and trimming were worked out from the DNA. The sample records approximately 100,000 clones, around 92% of which are singletons. The biggest ten clones account for 0.73% of the sample.

The germline ends are 11 bases apart after V is trimmed by 4 bases and J by 5 bases. The CDR3 runs 13 amino acids, cysteine and phenylalanine included. The kept DNA is CDR3 alone, 39 bases in frame from the first base. Per the germline V gene, ENHRY is the CDR1 and SYGVKD is the CDR2. Sorted unstimulated T cells and proliferating T cells recovered from mixed lymphocyte reactions were subjected to TCRbeta CDR3 sequencing. Fresh whole blood from nine to ten HLA-typed healthy donors was used as the source from which PBMCs were isolated. To map where alloreactive clones came from, CD4+ regulatory T cells in the unstimulated state were FACS-sorted.

This TCR came from a human donor in good health. The sequenced sample was Tregs sorted from blood. Rearrangement joined TRBV10-3 to TRBJ1-2; there is no confident call for the D gene. At the DNA level, the sequence is TGTGCCATCAGTGGTGACGGCCCATATGGCTACACCTTC. Protein translation: CAISGDGPYGYTF.